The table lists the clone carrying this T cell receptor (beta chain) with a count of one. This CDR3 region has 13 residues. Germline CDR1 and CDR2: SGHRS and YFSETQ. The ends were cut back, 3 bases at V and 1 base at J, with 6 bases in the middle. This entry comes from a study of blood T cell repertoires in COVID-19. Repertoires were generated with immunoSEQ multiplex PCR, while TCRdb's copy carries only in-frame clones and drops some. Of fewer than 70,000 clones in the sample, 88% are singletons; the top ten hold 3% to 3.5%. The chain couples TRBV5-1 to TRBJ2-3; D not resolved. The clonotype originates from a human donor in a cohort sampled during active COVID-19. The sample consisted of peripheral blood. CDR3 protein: CASSSSGTDTQYF. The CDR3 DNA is TGCGCCAGCAGCTCCAGCGGCACAGATACGCAGTATTTT.